This T cell receptor (beta chain) originates from a study of memory CD8 T cells in hepatitis C reinfection. The germline V and J ends were trimmed by 3 bases and 1 base, with 20 bases remaining between them. Germline lookup yields CDR1 SGHTA and CDR2 FQGNSA. The CDR3 is 18 residues long. The table came from immunoSEQ multiplex PCR; TCRdb's copy has only in-frame clones and leaves some out. Of 35,000 to 50,000 clones in the sample, around 87% were seen once. Specified time point: peak reinfection, 3 to 8 weeks after reinfection detection. The sorted cells went straight to TCR sequencing with no prior in vitro expansion.

The chain carries TRBV7-2 and TRBJ2-3; a possible D gene is TRBD2 (6 bases). The clonotype originates from a man between 18 and 29 years old with hepatitis C virus infection. Sample: naive CD8+ T cells sorted from blood. CDR3 residues: CASSFGGIVRSGTDTQYF. DNA of the CDR3: TGTGCCAGCAGCTTTGGCGGGATCGTCCGCAGCGGCACAGATACGCAGTATTTT.